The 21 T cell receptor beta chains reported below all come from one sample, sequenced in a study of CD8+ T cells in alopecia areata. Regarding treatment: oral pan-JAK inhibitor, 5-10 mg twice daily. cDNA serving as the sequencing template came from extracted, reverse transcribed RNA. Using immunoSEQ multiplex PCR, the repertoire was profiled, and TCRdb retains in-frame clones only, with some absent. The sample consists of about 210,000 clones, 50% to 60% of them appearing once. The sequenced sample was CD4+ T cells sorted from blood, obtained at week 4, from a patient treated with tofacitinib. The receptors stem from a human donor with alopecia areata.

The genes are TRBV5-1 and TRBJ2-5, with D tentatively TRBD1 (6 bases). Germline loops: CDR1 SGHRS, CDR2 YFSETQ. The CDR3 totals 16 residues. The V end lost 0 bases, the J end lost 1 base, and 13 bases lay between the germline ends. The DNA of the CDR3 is TGCGCCAGCAGCTTGGGGGACATCTTTACCCAAGAGACCCAGTACTTC. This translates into CASSLGDIFTQETQYF.

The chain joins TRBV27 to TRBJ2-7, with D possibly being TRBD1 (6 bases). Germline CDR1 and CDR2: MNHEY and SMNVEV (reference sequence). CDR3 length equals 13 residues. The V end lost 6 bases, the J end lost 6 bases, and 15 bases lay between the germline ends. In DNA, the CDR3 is TGTGCCAGCAGGGATGACAGGATTGGCGAGCAGTACTTC. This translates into CASRDDRIGEQYF.

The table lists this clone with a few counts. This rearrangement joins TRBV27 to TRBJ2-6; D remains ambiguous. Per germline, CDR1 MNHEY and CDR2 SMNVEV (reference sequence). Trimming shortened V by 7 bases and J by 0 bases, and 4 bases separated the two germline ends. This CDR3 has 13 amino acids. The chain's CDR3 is CASTRSGANVLTF. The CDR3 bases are TGTGCCAGCACCCGCTCTGGGGCCAACGTCCTGACTTTC.

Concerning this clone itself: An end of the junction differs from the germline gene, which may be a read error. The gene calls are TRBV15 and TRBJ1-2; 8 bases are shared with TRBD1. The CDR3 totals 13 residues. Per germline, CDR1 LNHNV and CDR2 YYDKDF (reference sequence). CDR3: CATSGDRGRGYTF. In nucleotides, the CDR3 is TGTGCCACCAGCGGAGACAGGGGTAGAGGCTACACCTTC.

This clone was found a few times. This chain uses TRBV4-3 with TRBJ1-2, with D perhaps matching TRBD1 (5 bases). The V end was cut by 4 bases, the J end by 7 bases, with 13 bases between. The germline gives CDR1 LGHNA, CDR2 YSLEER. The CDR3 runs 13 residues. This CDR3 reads CASSPLGDGGYTF. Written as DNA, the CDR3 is TGCGCCAGCAGCCCCCTTGGGGACGGTGGCTACACCTTC.

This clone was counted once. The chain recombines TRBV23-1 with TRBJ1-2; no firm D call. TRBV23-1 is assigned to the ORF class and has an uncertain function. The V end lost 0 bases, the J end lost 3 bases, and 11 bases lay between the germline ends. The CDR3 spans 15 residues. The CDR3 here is CASSQSSRADYGYTF. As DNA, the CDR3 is TGCGCCAGCAGTCAATCTTCGAGGGCAGACTATGGCTACACCTTC.

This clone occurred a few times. The DNA of the CDR3 is TGTGCCAGCAGTGAGGGACTAGCGACAGATACGCAGTATTTT. Translated, it gives CASSEGLATDTQYF. This chain uses TRBV2 with TRBJ2-3; 10 nucleotides agree with TRBD2. The CDR3 spans 14 residues. CDR1 is SNHLY, CDR2 FYNNEI, per germline. Unmatched junction bases numbered 0, after V lost 3 bases and J lost 3 bases.

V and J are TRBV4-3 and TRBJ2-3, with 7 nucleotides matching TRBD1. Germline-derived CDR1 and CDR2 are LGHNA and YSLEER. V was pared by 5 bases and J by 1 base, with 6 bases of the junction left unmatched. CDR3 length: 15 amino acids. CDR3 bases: TGCGCCAGCAGCGTAGGGGGCAGTGGCACAGATACGCAGTATTTT. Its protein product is CASSVGGSGTDTQYF.

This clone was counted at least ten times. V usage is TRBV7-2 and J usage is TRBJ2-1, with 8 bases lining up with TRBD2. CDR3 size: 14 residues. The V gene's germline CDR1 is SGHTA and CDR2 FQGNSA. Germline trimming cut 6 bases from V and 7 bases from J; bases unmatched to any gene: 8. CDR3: CASSSGVFENEQFF. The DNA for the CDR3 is TGTGCCAGCAGTAGCGGGGTTTTTGAGAATGAGCAGTTCTTC.

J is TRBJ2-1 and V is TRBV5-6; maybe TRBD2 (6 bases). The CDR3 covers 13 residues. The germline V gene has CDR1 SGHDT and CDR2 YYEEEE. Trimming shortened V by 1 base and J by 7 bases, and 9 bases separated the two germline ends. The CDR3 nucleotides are TGTGCCAGCAGCTTGATAAGCGGGAATGAGCAGTTCTTC. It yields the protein CASSLISGNEQFF. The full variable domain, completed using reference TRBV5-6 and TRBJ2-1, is DAGVTQSPTHLIKTRGQQVTLRCSPKSGHDTVSWYQQALGQGPQFIFQYYEEEERQRGNFPDRFSGHQFPNYSSELNVNALLLGDSALYLCASSLISGNEQFFGPGTRLTVL.

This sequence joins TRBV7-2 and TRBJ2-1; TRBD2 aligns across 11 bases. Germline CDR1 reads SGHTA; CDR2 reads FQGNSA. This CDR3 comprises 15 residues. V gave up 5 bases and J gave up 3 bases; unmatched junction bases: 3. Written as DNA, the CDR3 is TGTGCCAGCAGCAGTACTAGCGGGGGCTACAATGAGCAGTTCTTC. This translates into CASSSTSGGYNEQFF.

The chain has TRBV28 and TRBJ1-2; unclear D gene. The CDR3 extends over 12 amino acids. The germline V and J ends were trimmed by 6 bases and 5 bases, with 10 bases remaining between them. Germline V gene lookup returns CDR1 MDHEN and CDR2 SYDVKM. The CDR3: CASSPEKYGYTF. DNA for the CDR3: TGTGCCAGCAGCCCCGAAAAATATGGCTACACCTTC.

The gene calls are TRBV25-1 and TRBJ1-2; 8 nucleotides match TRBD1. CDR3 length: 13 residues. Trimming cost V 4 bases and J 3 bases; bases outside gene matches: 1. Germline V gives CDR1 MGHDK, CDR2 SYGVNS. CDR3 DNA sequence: TGTGCCAGCAGTGGGACAGGGCACTATGGCTACACCTTC. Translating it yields CASSGTGHYGYTF.

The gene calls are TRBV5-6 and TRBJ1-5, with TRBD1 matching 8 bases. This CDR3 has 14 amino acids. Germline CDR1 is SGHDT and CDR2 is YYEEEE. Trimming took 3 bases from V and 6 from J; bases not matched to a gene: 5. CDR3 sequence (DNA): TGTGCCAGCAGCTCCGGACAGGGCGGTCAGCCCCAGCATTTT. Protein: CASSSGQGGQPQHF. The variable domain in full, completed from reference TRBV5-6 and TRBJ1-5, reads DAGVTQSPTHLIKTRGQQVTLRCSPKSGHDTVSWYQQALGQGPQFIFQYYEEEERQRGNFPDRFSGHQFPNYSSELNVNALLLGDSALYLCASSSGQGGQPQHFGDGTRLSIL.

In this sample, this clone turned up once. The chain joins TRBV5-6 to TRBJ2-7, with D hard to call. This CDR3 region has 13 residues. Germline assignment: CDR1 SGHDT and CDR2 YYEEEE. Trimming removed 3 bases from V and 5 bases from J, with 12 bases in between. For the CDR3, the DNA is TGTGCCAGCAGCTACCTGCGGATCCACGAGCAGTACTTC. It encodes CASSYLRIHEQYF.

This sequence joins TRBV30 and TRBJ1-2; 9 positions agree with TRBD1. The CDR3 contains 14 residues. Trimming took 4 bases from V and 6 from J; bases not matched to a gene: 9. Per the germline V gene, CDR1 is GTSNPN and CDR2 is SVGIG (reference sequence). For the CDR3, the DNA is TGTGCCTGGACAGTACAGGGGGCATGGGATGGCTACACCTTC. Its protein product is CAWTVQGAWDGYTF.

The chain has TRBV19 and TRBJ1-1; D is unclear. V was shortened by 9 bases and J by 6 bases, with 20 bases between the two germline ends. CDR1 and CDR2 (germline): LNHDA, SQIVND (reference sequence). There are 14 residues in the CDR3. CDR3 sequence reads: CASWESHGISEAFF. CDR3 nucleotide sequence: TGTGCCAGCTGGGAGAGCCATGGGATTTCTGAAGCTTTCTTT.

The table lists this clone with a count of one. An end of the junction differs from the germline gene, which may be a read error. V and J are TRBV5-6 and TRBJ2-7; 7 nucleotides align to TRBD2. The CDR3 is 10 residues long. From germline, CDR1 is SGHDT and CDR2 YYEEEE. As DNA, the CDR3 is TGTGCCGGCAGCACGCCGGGGGGGTACTTC. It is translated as CAGSTPGGYF.

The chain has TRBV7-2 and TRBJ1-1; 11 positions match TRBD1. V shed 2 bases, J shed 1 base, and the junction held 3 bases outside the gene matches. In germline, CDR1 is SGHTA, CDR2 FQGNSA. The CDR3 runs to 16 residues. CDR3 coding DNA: TGTGCCAGCAGCTTATATGGACAGGGGGCGAACACTGAAGCTTTCTTT. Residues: CASSLYGQGANTEAFF.

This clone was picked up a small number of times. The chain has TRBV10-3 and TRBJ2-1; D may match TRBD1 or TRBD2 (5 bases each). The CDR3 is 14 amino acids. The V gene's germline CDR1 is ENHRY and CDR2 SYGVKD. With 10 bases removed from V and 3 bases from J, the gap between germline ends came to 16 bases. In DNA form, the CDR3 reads TGTGCCACCTGGGACCGGGACGGCTACAATGAGCAGTTCTTC. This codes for CATWDRDGYNEQFF.

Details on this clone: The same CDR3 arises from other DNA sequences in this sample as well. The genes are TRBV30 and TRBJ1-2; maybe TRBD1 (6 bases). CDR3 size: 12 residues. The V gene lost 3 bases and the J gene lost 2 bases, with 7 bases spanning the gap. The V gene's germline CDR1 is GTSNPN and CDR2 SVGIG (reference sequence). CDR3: CAWRTGNYGYTF. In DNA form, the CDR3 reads TGTGCCTGGAGGACAGGCAACTATGGCTACACCTTC.